These T cell receptor beta chains were read from a single sample in a study of cytomegalovirus exposure and HLA in healthy donors. Here immunoSEQ multiplex PCR was the method, and the copy in TCRdb shows in-frame clones only, minus some. The profile shows tens of thousands of clones, more than 50% of them singletons. The sample consisted of PBMCs. The origin of the receptors is a male donor in good health and CMV-seropositive. Each CDR3 is given with its conserved first and last residue. Each record gives: J gene, clone size, V gene, CDR3 protein. Clone size is not always given. Where it is, it says once, few, many or a class for expanded clones.

>TRBJ2-1|few|TRBV5-4
CASSLDPPGSYNEQFF
>TRBJ2-1|few|TRBV6-5
CASSIGQGNNEQFF
>TRBJ2-1|once|TRBV10-3
CAISESTSGGASSYNEQFF
>TRBJ2-2|few|TRBV2
CATGREGGGTGELFF
>TRBJ2-2|NA|TRBV28
CASIIGGPRNTGELFF
>TRBJ1-6|NA|TRBV5-5
CPSSLEDRAYSPLHF
>TRBJ2-1|few|TRBV19
CATAPSVGEQFF
>TRBJ2-7|NA|TRBV27
CASSPLLSDRGPVSYEQYF
>TRBJ2-7|NA|TRBV5-6
CASSPAVARLAGYSYEQYF
>TRBJ1-1|once|TRBV7-9
CASSSEGVGTEAFF
>TRBJ1-1|NA|TRBV5-1
CASSLRTGDTEAFF
>TRBJ1-5|NA|TRBV6-5
CASSYSRGQPQHF
>TRBJ1-6|few|TRBV28
CASSFTGGRASYNSPLHF
>TRBJ2-2|NA|TRBV30
CAWSIQGSNTGELFF
>TRBJ2-1|few|TRBV5-4
CASSFGGDRAYNEQFF
>TRBJ2-7|NA|TRBV27
CASSPLDRPWEQYF
>TRBJ1-4|NA|TRBV5-4
CASSDSEVEKLFF
>TRBJ2-7|NA|TRBV10-3
CAIGDRSDWGEQYF
>TRBJ1-2|NA|TRBV13
CASSFTGEDYYGYTF
>TRBJ1-2|NA|TRBV6-1
CASLRKSGQGLGYTF
>TRBJ2-3|NA|TRBV4-3
CASSQGLAGTDTQYF
>TRBJ1-1|few|TRBV15
CATSSDPTGLTEAFF
>TRBJ2-6|few|TRBV5-6
CASSLGQGHSSGANVLTF
>TRBJ1-3|NA|TRBV6-1
CASSEQGARGNTIYF
>TRBJ2-1|few|TRBV30
CAWSAPGLLKFF
>TRBJ1-2|NA|TRBV28
CASSLPRGSGIYGYTF
>TRBJ1-2|NA|TRBV7-4
CASSFSNHDSWYGYTF
>TRBJ2-6|NA|TRBV2
CASSGGIGANVLTF
>TRBJ1-5|few|TRBV28
CASSLDRVGNQPQHF
>TRBJ1-1|NA|TRBV7-9
CASKVQMLNTEAFF
>TRBJ2-3|NA|TRBV5-6
CASSLASDGDTDTQYF
>TRBJ2-7|once|TRBV7-2
CASSLARESSGAYEQYF
>TRBJ2-1|once|TRBV13
CASSLVASPQFF